The 2 T cell receptor beta chains in this list originate from one sample, sequenced in a study of blood T cell repertoires in COVID-19. TCRdb's table, derived via immunoSEQ multiplex PCR, lists solely in-frame clones and lacks some. The sample shows about 310,000 clones, roughly 87% of them seen only once. The sample was peripheral blood. These receptors were collected from a man aged 50-60 years with active or convalescent COVID-19.

J is TRBJ2-3 and V is TRBV24-1; TRBD1 matches 8 bases. CDR3 length: 17 amino acids. J was trimmed by 0 bases and V by 2 bases; bases with no gene match: 6. The V gene's germline CDR1 is KGHDR and CDR2 SFDVKD. This CDR3 is CATSDSPGQESTDTQYF. CDR3 DNA: TGTGCCACCAGTGATTCGCCGGGACAGGAGAGCACAGATACGCAGTATTTT.

Only one count was recorded for this clone. The V and J genes are TRBV5-4 and TRBJ1-5; D might be TRBD1 (5 bases). V was clipped by 0 bases and J by 6 bases, with 22 bases between them. In germline, CDR1 is SGHNT, CDR2 YYREEE (reference sequence). This CDR3 region has 18 residues. This chain's CDR3 is CASSLGGFRQGSGQPQHF. In DNA form, the CDR3 reads TGTGCCAGCAGCTTGGGAGGTTTCCGGCAGGGTTCGGGTCAGCCCCAGCATTTT.